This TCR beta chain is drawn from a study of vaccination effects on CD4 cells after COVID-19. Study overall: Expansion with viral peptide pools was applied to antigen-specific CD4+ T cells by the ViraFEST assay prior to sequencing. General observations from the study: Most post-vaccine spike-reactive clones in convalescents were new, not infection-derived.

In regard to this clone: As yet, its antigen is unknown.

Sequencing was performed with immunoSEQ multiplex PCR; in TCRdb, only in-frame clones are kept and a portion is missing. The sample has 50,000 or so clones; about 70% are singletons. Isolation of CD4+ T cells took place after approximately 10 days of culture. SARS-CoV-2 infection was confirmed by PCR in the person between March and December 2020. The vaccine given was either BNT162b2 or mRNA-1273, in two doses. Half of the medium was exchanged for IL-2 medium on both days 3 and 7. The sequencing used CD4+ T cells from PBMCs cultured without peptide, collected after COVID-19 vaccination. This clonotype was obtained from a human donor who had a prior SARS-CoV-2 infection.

CDR3 DNA: TGCGCCAGCAGCACTCGACAGGTTGGGAGCTCCTATAATTCACCCCTCCACTTT. Translated, it gives CASSTRQVGSSYNSPLHF. This chain uses TRBV5-1 with TRBJ1-6, with a possible D match to TRBD1 (6 bases). The V gene lost 4 bases and the J gene lost 0 bases, with 17 bases spanning the gap. This CDR3 has 18 amino acids. CDR1 and CDR2 from the germline V gene are SGHRS and YFSETQ.